This entry concerns a single T cell receptor (beta chain). The antigen is undetermined. One end of the junction fails to match germline, which may point to a read error. The CDR3 loop spans 11 amino acids. Both TCR beta VDJ combination and CDR3 sequence profiling were carried out. Genomic DNA was the template for this profiling. MiXCR, run by TCRdb on the reads, gives a single entry per CDR3 protein. This sample has under 200,000 distinct CDR3 sequences; over 60% occur once, and the top ten carry 40% to 55%. This specimen belongs to a study of CD8+CD57+ T cells in acquired aplastic anemia. Study details: Sorted CD4+ and CD8+ cells gave an average of approximately 3.4 ug of DNA. General study points: Around 27 sequences, all CD8+ CDR3, were shared between patients and controls. Significant differences in CD8+ Simpson's diversity were not observed between patients and controls.

The sequence was collected from a human donor with severe aplastic anemia or a healthy control (not recorded which). Sequencing was performed on sorted CD4+, CD8+, or CD8+CD57+ T cells (not recorded which) from PBMCs. The rearrangement uses TRBV12-3 or TRBV12-4 and TRBJ2-5; perhaps TRBD2 as D (6 bases). The DNA of the CDR3 is TGTGCCAGCAGTTTATACGGAGGGCCGCTGTTC. Its translation: CASSLYGGPLF.